The source of this T cell receptor beta chain is a study of T cell changes during pregnancy in multiple sclerosis. This CDR3 contains 15 residues. Trimming removed 3 bases from V and 4 bases from J, with 17 bases in between. The germline CDR1 and CDR2 sequences are SGHNT and YYREEE (reference sequence). TCRdb's table, derived via immunoSEQ multiplex PCR, lists solely in-frame clones and lacks some. Seen here are 25,000 to 35,000 clones, 87% observed once, and the top ten hold over 7.5%. Sequencing was performed on CD8+ T cells from peripheral blood mononuclear cells, taken before pregnancy. The chain links TRBV5-4 to TRBJ2-7; tentatively, D is TRBD2 (6 bases). The receptor's source is a female donor with multiple sclerosis, enrolled in a pregnancy study. CDR3 residues: CASSYVEGITYEQYF. The DNA for the CDR3 is TGTGCCAGCAGCTATGTGGAGGGAATAACGTACGAGCAGTACTTC. Combining the CDR3 with reference TRBV5-4 and TRBJ2-7 gives the whole variable domain ETGVTQSPTHLIKTRGQQVTLRCSSQSGHNTVSWYQQALGQGPQFIFQYYREEENGRGNFPPRFSGLQFPNYSSELNVNALELDDSALYLCASSYVEGITYEQYFGPGTRLTVT.